What follows are 2 T cell receptor beta chains derived from one specimen sequenced in a study of cytomegalovirus exposure and HLA in healthy donors (dated by TCRdb to about 2017). Libraries came from the immunoSEQ multiplex PCR assay. The table comes from immuneACCESS by way of TCRdb, which keeps in-frame sequences with V and J called. Part of the clones is missing from these tables; in studies checked, under half for an unresolved V gene and the rest for unknown reasons. This sample holds 90,000 to 120,000 clones; about 85% were observed only once. The ten biggest clones cover 3% to 3.5% of the sample. Sequenced sample: PBMCs. The source is a woman younger than 35 in good health and CMV-seronegative.

The chain employs TRBV6-5 and TRBJ2-1; no firm D call. The V and J ends lost 5 bases and 2 bases respectively, with 4 bases between them. Germline V gene sequence: CDR1 MNHEY, CDR2 SVGAGI. The CDR3 consists of 12 residues. The CDR3 nucleotides are TGTGCCAGCAGTAGCCCCTACAATGAGCAGTTCTTC. This sequence encodes CASSSPYNEQFF.

This chain connects TRBV6-6 to TRBJ2-3; 8 positions match TRBD1. The CDR3 runs to 16 residues. Germline V lookup: CDR1 MNHNY, CDR2 SVGAGI (reference sequence). V lost 3 bases to trimming and J lost 4 bases; unmatched junction nucleotides: 9. The CDR3 region is CASSYAAGGAADTQYF. The CDR3, as DNA: TGTGCCAGCAGTTATGCGGCAGGGGGCGCGGCAGATACGCAGTATTTT.